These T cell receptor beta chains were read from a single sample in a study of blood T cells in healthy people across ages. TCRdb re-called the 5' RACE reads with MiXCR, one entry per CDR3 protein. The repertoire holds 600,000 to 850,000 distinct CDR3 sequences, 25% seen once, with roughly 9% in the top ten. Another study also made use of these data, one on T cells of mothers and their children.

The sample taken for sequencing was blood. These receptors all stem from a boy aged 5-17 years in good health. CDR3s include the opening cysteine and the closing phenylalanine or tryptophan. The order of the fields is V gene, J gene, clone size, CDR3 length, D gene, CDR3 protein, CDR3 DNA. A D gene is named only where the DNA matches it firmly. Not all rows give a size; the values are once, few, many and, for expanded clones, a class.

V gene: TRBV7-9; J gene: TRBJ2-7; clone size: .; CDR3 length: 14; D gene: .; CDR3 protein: CASTPLRLSPEQYF; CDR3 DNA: TGTGCCAGCACCCCTTTGCGGCTATCGCCCGAGCAGTACTTC
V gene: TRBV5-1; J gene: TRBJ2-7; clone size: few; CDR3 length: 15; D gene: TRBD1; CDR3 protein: CASSLGQGQLDEQYF; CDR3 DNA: TGCGCCAGCAGCCTGGGACAGGGACAGCTCGACGAGCAGTACTTC
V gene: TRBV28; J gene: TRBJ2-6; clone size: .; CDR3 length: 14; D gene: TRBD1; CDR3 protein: CASVGGSGANVLTF; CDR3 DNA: TGTGCCAGCGTAGGGGGCTCGGGGGCCAACGTCCTGACTTTC
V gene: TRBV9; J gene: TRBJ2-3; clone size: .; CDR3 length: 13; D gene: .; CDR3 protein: CASSPLRWDTQYF; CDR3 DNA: TGTGCCAGCAGTCCCCTTCGGTGGGATACGCAGTATTTT
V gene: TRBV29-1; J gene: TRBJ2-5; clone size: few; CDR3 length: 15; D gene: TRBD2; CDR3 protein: CSVGARLAGDRGQYF; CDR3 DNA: TGCAGCGTTGGGGCCAGACTAGCGGGAGATCGCGGACAGTACTTC
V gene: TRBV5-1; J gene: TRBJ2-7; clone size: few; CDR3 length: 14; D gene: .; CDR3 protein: CASSRNSGNYEQYF; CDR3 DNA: TGCGCCAGCAGCCGAAATTCGGGAAACTACGAGCAGTACTTC
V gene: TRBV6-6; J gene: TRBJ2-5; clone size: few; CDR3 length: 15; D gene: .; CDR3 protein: CASSWRAGVIETQYF; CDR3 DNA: TGTGCCAGCAGTTGGAGGGCAGGGGTCATCGAGACCCAGTACTTC
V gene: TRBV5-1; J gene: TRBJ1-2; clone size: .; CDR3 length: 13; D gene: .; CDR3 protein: CASSSGTNYGYTF; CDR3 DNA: TGCGCCAGCAGCTCCGGGACAAACTATGGCTACACCTTC
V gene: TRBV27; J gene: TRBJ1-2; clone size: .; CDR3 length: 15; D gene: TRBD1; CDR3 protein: CASSLRGVGLYGYTF; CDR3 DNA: TGTGCCAGCAGTCTCAGGGGGGTTGGACTTTATGGCTACACCTTC
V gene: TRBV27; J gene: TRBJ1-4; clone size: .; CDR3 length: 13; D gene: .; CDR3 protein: CASSLYGVAKLFF; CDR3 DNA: TGTGCCAGCAGTTTATACGGGGTTGCAAAACTGTTTTTT
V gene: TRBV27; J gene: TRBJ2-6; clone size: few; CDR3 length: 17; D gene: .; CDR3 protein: CASSLSWTDSGANVLTF; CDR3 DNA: TGTGCCAGCAGTTTATCATGGACAGACTCTGGGGCCAACGTCCTGACTTTC
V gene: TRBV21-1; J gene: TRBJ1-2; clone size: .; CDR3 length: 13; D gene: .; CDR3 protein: CASIPGDFYGYTF; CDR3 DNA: TGTGCCAGCATCCCAGGGGACTTCTATGGCTACACCTTC
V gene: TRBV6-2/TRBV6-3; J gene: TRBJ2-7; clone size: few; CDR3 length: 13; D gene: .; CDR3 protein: CASSYSRNYEQYF; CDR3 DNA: TGTGCCAGCAGTTACAGCAGGAACTACGAGCAGTACTTC
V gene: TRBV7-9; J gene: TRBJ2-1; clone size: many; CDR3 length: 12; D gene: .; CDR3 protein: CASSFGYNEQFF; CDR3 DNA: TGTGCCAGCAGCTTCGGCTACAATGAGCAGTTCTTC
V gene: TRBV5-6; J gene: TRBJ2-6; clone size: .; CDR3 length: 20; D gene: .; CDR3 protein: CASSLEADPGWISGANVLTF; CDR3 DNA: TGCGCCAGCAGCTTGGAGGCGGACCCAGGGTGGATCTCTGGGGCCAACGTCCTGACTTTC
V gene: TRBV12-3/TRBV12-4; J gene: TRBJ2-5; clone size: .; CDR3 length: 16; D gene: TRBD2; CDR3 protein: CASSPPREAGQETQYF; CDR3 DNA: TGTGCCAGCAGCCCCCCCCGGGAGGCGGGCCAAGAGACCCAGTACTTC
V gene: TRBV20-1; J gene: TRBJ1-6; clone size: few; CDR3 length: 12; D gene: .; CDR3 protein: CSATQGMSPLHF; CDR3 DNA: TGCAGTGCTACCCAGGGGATGTCACCCCTCCACTTT
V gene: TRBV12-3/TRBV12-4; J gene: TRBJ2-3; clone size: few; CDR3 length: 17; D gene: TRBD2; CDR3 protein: CASSFRTSGSFADTQYF; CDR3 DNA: TGTGCCAGCAGCTTCCGGACTAGCGGGAGTTTTGCAGATACGCAGTATTTT
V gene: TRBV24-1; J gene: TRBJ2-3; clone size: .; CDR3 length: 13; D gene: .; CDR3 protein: CATSDFGAGTQYF; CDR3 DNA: TGTGCCACCAGTGATTTTGGGGCTGGTACGCAGTATTTT
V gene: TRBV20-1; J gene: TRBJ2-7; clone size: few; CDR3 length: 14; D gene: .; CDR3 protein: CSARDTQETYEQYF; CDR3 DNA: TGCAGTGCTAGAGACACCCAGGAGACCTACGAGCAGTACTTC
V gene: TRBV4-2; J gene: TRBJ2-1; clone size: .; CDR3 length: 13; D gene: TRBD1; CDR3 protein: CASRGTGANEQFF; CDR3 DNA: TGTGCCAGCAGGGGGACAGGGGCCAATGAGCAGTTCTTC